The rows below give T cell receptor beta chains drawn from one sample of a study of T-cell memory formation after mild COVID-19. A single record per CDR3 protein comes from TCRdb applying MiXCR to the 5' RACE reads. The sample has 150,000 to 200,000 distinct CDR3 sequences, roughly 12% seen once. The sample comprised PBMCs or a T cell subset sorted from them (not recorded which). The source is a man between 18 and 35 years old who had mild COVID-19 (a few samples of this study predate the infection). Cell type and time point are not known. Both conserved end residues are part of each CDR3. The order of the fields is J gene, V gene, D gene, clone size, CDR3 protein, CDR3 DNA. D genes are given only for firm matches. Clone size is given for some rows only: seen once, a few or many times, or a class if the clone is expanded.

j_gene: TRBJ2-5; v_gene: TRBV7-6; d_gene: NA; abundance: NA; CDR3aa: CASSLVGRETQYF; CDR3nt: TGTGCCAGCAGCTTAGTTGGGAGAGAGACCCAGTACTTC
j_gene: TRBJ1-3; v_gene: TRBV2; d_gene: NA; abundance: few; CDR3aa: CASSEGGYSGNTIYF; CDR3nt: TGTGCCAGCAGTGAAGGGGGTTACTCTGGAAACACCATATATTTT
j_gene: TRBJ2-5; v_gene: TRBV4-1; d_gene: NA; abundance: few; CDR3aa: CASSQLRSETQYF; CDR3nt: TGCGCCAGCAGCCAGTTAAGGTCGGAGACCCAGTACTTC
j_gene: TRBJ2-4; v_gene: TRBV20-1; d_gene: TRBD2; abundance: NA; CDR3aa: CSAILAGVEKNIQYF; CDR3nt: TGCAGTGCTATACTAGCGGGGGTAGAGAAAAACATTCAGTACTTC
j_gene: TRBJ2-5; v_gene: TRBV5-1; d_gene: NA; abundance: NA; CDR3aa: CASGNIQETQYF; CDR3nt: TGCGCCAGCGGGAACATTCAAGAGACCCAGTACTTC
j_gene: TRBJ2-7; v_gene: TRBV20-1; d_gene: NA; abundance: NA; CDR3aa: CSARDWRGEGEQYF; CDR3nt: TGCAGTGCTAGAGATTGGAGGGGGGAAGGCGAGCAGTACTTC
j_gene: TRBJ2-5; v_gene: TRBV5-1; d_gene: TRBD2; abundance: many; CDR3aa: CASSLTSGGETQYF; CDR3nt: TGCGCCAGCAGCTTGACTAGCGGGGGAGAGACCCAGTACTTC
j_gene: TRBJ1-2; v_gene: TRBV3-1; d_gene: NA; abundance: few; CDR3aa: CASSRRASGYGYTF; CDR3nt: TGTGCCAGCAGCCGAAGGGCGTCGGGCTATGGCTACACCTTC
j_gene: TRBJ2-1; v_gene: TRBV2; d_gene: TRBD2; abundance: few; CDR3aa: CASRASSAGDRGQFF; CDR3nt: TGTGCCAGCAGAGCGTCTAGCGCGGGGGACCGCGGGCAGTTCTTC
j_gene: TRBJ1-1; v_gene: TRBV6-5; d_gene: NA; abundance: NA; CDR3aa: CASSYSTGVNTEAFF; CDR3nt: TGTGCCAGCAGTTACTCGACAGGTGTGAACACTGAAGCTTTCTTT
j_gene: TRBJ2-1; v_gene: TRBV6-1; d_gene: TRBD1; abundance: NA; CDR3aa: CASFSGTGGKDEQFF; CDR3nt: TGTGCCAGTTTCTCCGGGACAGGGGGCAAGGATGAGCAGTTCTTC
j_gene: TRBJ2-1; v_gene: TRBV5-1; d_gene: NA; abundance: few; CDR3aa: CASSFAADGYNEQFF; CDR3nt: TGCGCCAGCAGCTTTGCCGCCGACGGATACAATGAGCAGTTCTTC
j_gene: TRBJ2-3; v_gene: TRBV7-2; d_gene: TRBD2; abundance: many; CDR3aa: CASSRPTSGGQGGRDTQYF; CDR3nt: TGTGCCAGCAGCAGGCCGACTAGCGGGGGGCAAGGTGGGAGAGATACGCAGTATTTT
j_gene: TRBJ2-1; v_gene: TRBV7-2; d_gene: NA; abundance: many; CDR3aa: CASSLGGGLYNEQFF; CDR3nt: TGTGCCAGCAGCTTGGGCGGGGGCCTTTACAATGAGCAGTTCTTC
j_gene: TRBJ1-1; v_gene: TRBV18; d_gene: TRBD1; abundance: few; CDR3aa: CASSPRTGLNTEAFF; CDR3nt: TGTGCCAGCTCACCGCGGACAGGATTGAACACTGAAGCTTTCTTT
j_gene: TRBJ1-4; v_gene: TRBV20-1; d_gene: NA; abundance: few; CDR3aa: CSARDPGGRNEKLFF; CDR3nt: TGCAGTGCTAGAGATCCGGGCGGACGAAATGAAAAACTGTTTTTT
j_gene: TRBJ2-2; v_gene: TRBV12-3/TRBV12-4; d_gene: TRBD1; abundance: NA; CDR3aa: CASSTPDRGTGELFF; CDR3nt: TGTGCCAGCAGTACCCCGGACAGGGGCACCGGGGAGCTGTTTTTT
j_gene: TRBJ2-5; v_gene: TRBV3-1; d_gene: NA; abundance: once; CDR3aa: CASSQWVAEETQYF; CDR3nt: TGTGCCAGCAGCCAATGGGTAGCGGAAGAGACCCAGTACTTC
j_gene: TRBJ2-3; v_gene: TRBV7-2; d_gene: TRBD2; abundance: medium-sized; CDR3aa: CASSVGLARTDTQYF; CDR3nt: TGTGCCAGCAGCGTTGGACTAGCCCGCACAGATACGCAGTATTTT
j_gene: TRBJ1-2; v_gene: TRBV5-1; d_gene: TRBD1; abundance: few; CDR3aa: CASSSIPGTGGYSGGYTF; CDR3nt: TGCGCCAGCAGCTCGATTCCCGGGACAGGGGGATATTCTGGTGGCTACACCTTC
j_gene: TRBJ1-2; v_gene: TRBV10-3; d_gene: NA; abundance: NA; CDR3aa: CAISESRSGYTF; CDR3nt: TGTGCCATCAGTGAGTCTAGGAGTGGCTACACCTTC
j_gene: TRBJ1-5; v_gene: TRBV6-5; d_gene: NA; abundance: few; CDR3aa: CASSYSRQYSNQPQHF; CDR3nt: TGTGCCAGCAGTTACTCTAGGCAGTATAGCAATCAGCCCCAGCATTTT
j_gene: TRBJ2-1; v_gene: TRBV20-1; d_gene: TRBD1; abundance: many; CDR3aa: CSAPQGAGEQFF; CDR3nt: TGCAGTGCCCCGCAGGGGGCGGGTGAGCAGTTCTTC